The clone carrying this T cell receptor beta chain was picked up a small number of times. The antigen is not known. Per the germline V gene, CDR1 is DFQATT and CDR2 is SNEGSKA (reference sequence). The CDR3 is made up of 13 amino acids. Trimming stripped 7 bases from V and 2 bases from J, with 12 bases between. This specimen comes from a study of T cell repertoires in cytomegalovirus infection. Across the study: Public TCR beta signatures were indicative of both CMV infection and a matching HLA type.

Whole-study results and caveats: HLA-C-restricted CMV clonotypes gave the most frequent clonotype in two of eight donors. Carriers of CMV and the relevant HLA type were discriminated by public TCR beta frequency.

TCRdb recomputed calls from the reads with MiXCR, one row per CDR3 protein. The sample lists hundreds of thousands of distinct CDR3 sequences, around a sixth occurring once. Sequenced input: PBMCs. The receptor was derived from a human donor in good health (CMV status not recorded). Some clones in this sample may be carry-over from other donors' samples. The chain joins TRBV20-1 to TRBJ1-5; D remains unclear. This CDR3 reads CSGIGSRNQPQHF. As DNA, the CDR3 is TGCAGTGGAATAGGGTCGCGCAATCAGCCCCAGCATTTT.